The following is a T cell receptor (beta chain) sequence with its context. CDR1 WNHNN and CDR2 SYGVQD come from the germline V gene (reference sequence). The CDR3 sequence is 13 residues long. V lost 2 bases to trimming and J lost 5 bases, with 9 bases between them. Produced via immunoSEQ multiplex PCR; TCRdb's table is partial and in-frame only. This table holds about 64,000 clones, roughly 90% found once. This sample is part of a study of OX40 agonist ivuxolimab in advanced cancers. Turning to the study itself: Ivuxolimab doses were 0.01, 0.1, 0.3, 1.5, 3 or 10 mg/kg every 2 weeks.

The sequences come from CD4+ or CD8+ T cells sorted from blood, collected in a trial of the OX40 agonist ivuxolimab. The TCR sequence derives from an adult with an advanced solid tumor such as melanoma, head and neck, liver or kidney cancer. The chain links TRBV10-1 to TRBJ1-1; a weak D match, TRBD1 (5 bases). The CDR3 loop reads CASSESRATEAFF. The CDR3 DNA reads TGCGCCAGCAGTGAGAGCAGGGCTACTGAAGCTTTCTTT.